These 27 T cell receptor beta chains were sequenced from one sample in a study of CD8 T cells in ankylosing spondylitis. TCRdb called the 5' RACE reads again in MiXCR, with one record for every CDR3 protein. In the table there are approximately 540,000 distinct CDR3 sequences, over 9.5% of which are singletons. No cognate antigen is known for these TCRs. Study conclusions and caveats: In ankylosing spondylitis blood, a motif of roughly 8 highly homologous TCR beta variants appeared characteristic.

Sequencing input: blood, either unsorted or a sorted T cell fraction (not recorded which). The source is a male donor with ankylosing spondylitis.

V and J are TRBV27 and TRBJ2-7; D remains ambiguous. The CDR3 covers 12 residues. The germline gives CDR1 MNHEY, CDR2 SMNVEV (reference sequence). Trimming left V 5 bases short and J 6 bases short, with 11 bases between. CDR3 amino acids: CASSPGRAEQYF. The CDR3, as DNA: TGTGCCAGCAGTCCAGGACGGGCCGAGCAGTACTTC.

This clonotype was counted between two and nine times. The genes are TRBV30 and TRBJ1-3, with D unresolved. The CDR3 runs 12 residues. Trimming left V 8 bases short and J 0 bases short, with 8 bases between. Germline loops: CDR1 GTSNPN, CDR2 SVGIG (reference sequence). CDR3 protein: CAVGLSGNTIYF. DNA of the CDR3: TGTGCCGTCGGCCTCTCTGGAAACACCATATATTTT.

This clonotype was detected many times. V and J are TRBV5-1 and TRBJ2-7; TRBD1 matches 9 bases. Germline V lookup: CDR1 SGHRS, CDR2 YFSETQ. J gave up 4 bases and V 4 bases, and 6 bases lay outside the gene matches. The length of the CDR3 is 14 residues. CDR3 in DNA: TGCGCCAGCAGCCCGGGACAGGGAGGGTACGAGCAGTACTTC. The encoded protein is CASSPGQGGYEQYF.

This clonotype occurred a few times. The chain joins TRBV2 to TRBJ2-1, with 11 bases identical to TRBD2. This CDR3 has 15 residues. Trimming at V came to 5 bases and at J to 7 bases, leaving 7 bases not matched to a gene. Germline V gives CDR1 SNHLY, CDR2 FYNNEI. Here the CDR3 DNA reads TGTGCCAGCAGTCGACTAGCGGGAAATAGAAATGAGCAGTTCTTC. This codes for CASSRLAGNRNEQFF.

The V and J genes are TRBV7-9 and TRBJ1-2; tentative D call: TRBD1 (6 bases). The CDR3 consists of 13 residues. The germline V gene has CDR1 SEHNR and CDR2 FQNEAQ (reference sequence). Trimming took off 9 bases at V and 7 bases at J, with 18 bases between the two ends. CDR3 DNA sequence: TGTGCCAGTAGCAAATCGGGGGCGGCTGGCTACACCTTC. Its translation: CASSKSGAAGYTF. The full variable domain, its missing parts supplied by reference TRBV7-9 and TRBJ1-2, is DTGVSQNPRHKITKRGQNVTFRCDPISEHNRLYWYRQTLGQGPEFLTYFQNEAQLEKSRLLSDRFSAERPKGSFSTLEIQRTEQGDSAMYLCASSKSGAAGYTFGSGTRLTVV.

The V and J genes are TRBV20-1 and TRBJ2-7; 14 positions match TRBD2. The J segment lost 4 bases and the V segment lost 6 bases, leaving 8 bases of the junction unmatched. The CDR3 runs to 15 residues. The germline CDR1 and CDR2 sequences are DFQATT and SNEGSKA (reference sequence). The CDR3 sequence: CSAPGTSGSTYEQYF. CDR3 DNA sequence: TGCAGTGCCCCCGGGACTAGCGGGAGCACTTACGAGCAGTACTTC.

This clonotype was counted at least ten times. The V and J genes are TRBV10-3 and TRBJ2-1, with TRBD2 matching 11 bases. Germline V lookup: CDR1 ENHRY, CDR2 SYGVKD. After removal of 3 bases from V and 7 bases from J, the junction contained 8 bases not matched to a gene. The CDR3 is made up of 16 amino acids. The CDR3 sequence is CAISDASGRFSNEQFF. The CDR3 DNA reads TGTGCCATCAGTGATGCTAGCGGGAGGTTCTCGAATGAGCAGTTCTTC.

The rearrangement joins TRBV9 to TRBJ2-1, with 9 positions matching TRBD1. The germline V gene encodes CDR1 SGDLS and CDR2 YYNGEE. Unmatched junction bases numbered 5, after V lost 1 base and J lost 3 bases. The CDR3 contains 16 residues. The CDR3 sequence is CASSVSPGQGYNEQFF. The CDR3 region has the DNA TGTGCCAGCAGCGTATCCCCGGGACAGGGCTACAATGAGCAGTTCTTC.

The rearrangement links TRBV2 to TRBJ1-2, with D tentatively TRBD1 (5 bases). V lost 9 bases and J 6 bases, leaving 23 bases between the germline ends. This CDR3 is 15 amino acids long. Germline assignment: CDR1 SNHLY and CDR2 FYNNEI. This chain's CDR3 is CASPGLAIRSDGYTF. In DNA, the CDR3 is TGTGCCAGTCCGGGACTGGCGATACGTAGTGATGGCTACACCTTC.

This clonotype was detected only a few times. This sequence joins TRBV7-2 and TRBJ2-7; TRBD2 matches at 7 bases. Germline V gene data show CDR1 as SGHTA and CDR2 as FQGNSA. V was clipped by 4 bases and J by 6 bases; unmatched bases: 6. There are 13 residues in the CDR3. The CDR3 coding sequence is TGTGCCAGCAGCTCCGGCGGGAGACGCGAGCAGTACTTC. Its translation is CASSSGGRREQYF.

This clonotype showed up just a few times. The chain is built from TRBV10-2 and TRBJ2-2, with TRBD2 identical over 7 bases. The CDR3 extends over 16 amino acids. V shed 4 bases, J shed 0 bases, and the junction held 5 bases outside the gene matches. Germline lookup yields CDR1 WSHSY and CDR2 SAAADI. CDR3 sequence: CASSGSSGANTGELFF. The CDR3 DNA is TGCGCCAGCAGTGGCTCTAGCGGCGCGAACACCGGGGAGCTGTTTTTT.

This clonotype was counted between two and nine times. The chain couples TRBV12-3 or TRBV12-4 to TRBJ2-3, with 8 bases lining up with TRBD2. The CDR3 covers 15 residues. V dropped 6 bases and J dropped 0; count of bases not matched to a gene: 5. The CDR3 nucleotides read TGTGCCAGCAGATGGGCGGGAGGTAGCACAGATACGCAGTATTTT. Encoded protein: CASRWAGGSTDTQYF.

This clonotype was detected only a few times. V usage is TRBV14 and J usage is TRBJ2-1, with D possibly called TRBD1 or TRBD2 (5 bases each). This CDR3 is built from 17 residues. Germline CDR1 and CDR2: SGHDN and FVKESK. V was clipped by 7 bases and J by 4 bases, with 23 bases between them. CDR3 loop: CASMPAGRVDGYNEQFF. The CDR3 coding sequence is TGTGCCAGCATGCCAGCAGGGAGAGTGGATGGATACAATGAGCAGTTCTTC.

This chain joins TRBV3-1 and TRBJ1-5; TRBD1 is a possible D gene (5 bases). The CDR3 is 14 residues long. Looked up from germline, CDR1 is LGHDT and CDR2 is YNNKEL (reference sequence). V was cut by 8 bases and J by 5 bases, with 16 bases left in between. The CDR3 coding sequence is TGTGCCAGCCAGGCGACGGGGACCCATCAGCCCCAGCATTTT. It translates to CASQATGTHQPQHF.

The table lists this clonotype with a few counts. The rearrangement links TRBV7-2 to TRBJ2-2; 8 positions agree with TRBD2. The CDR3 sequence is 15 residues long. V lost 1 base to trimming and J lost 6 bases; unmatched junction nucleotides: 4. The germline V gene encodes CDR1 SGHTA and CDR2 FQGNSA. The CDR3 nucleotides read TGTGCCAGCAGCTTAGACGGGAGGGCTGCCGGGGAGCTGTTTTTT. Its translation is CASSLDGRAAGELFF.

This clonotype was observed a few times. The CDR3, as DNA: TGTGCCAGCAGTGCCGGGACTAGCGGTTACGAGCAGTACTTC. It specifies CASSAGTSGYEQYF. V usage is TRBV27 and J usage is TRBJ2-7, with 11 nucleotides matching TRBD2. Germline values: CDR1 MNHEY, CDR2 SMNVEV (reference sequence). J gave up 4 bases and V 5 bases, and 4 bases lay outside the gene matches. The CDR3 spans 14 residues.

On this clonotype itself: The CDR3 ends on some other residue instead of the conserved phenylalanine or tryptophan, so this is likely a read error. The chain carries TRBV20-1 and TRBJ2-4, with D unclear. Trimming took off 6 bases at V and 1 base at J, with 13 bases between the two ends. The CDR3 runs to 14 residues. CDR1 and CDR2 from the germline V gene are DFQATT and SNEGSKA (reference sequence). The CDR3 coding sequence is TGCAGTGCATACAACGGCCACGCCAAAAACATTCAGTACCTC. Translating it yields CSAYNGHAKNIQYL.

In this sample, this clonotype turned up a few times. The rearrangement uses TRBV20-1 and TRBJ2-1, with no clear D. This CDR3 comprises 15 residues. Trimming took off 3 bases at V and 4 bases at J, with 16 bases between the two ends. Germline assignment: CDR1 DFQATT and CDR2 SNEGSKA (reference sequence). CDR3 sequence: CSASFIGLAYNEQFF. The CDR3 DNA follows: TGCAGTGCTAGCTTTATTGGGCTGGCTTACAATGAGCAGTTCTTC.

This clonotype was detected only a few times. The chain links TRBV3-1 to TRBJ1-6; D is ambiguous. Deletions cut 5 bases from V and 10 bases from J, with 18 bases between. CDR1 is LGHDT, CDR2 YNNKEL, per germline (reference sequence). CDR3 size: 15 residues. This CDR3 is CASSFRTVLGSPLHF. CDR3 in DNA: TGTGCCAGCAGCTTTCGGACGGTCCTTGGGTCACCCCTCCACTTT.

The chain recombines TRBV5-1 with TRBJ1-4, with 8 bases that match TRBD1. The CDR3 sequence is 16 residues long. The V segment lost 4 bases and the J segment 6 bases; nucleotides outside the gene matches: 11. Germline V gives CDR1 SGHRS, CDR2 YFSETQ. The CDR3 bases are TGCGCCAGCAGCAGGACCGGACAGGGTCTGGATGAAAAACTGTTTTTT. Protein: CASSRTGQGLDEKLFF.

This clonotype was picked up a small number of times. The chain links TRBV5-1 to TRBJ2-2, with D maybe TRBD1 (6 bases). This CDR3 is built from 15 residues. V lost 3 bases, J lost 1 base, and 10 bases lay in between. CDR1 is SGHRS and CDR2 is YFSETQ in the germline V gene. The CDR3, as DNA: TGCGCCAGCAGCTCGAAACAGGGGAACACCGGGGAGCTGTTTTTT. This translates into CASSSKQGNTGELFF. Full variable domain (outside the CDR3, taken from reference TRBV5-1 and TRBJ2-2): KAGVTQTPRYLIKTRGQQVTLSCSPISGHRSVSWYQQTPGQGLQFLFEYFSETQRNKGNFPGRFSGRQFSNSRSEMNVSTLELGDSALYLCASSSKQGNTGELFFGEGSRLTVL.

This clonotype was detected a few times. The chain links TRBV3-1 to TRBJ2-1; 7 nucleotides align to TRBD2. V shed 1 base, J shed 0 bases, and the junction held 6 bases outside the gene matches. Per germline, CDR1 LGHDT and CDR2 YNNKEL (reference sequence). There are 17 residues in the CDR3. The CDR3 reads CASSQAGGGSSYNEQFF. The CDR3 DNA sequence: TGTGCCAGCAGCCAAGCTGGGGGAGGGAGCTCCTACAATGAGCAGTTCTTC.

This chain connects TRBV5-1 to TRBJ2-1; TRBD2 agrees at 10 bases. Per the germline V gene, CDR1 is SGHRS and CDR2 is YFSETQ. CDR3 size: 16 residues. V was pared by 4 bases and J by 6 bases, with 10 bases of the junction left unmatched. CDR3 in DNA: TGCGCCAGCAGCCTCCCAGGGCTAGCGGGAGCCAATGAGCAGTTCTTC. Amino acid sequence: CASSLPGLAGANEQFF. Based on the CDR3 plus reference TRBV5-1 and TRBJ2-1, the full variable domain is KAGVTQTPRYLIKTRGQQVTLSCSPISGHRSVSWYQQTPGQGLQFLFEYFSETQRNKGNFPGRFSGRQFSNSRSEMNVSTLELGDSALYLCASSLPGLAGANEQFFGPGTRLTVL.

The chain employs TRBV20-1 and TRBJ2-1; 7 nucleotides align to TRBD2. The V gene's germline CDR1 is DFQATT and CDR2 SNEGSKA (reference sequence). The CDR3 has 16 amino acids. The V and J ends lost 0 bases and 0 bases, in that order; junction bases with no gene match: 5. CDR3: CSARDSGGSSYNEQFF. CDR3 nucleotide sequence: TGCAGTGCTAGAGATAGTGGCGGGAGCTCCTACAATGAGCAGTTCTTC.

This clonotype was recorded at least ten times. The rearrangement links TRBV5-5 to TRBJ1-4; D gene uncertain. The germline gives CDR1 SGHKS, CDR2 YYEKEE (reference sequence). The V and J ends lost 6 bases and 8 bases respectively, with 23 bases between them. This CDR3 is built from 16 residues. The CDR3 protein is CASILTGLTNKEKLFF. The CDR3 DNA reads TGTGCCAGCATCCTGACCGGATTGACGAACAAGGAAAAACTGTTTTTT.

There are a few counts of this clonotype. CDR3 residues: CASSSDGTENEKLFF. CDR3 sequence (DNA): TGTGCCAGCAGCTCTGACGGGACAGAGAATGAAAAACTGTTTTTT. The chain has TRBV9 and TRBJ1-4; 7 nucleotides match TRBD1. The CDR3 has 15 residues. V dropped 4 bases and J dropped 5; count of bases not matched to a gene: 8. Germline V gives CDR1 SGDLS, CDR2 YYNGEE.

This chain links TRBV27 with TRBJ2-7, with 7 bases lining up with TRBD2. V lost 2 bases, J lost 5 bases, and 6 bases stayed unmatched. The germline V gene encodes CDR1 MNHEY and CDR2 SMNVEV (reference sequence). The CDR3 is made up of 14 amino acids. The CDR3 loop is CASSLGGVGHEQYF. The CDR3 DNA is TGTGCCAGCAGTTTAGGGGGGGTAGGGCACGAGCAGTACTTC.